The 15 T cell receptor beta chains below all came from one sample that was sequenced in a study of ipilimumab plus nivolumab after autologous stem cell transplantation. Libraries were prepared by immunoSEQ multiplex PCR; TCRdb keeps only in-frame clonotypes and omits some of them. Of roughly 16,000 clones in the sample, 70% to 90% were seen once. Sequencing used PBMCs, obtained in a trial of ipilimumab plus nivolumab as post-transplant consolidation. All receptors derive from a male donor with diffuse large B-cell lymphoma.

The gene calls are TRBV6-6 and TRBJ2-7, with a tentative D call TRBD2 (6 bases). V lost 5 bases, J lost 3 bases, and 11 bases lay in between. Germline V CDR1 and CDR2: MNHNY, SVGAGI (reference sequence). The CDR3 extends over 13 amino acids. DNA of the CDR3: TGTGCCAGCAGTCCGGGGGTTAACTACGAGCAGTACTTC. It codes for CASSPGVNYEQYF.

J is TRBJ2-4 and V is TRBV19; D unresolved. V gave up 1 base and J gave up 15 bases, with 16 bases separating them. The CDR3 length is 13 residues. Germline V gene sequence: CDR1 LNHDA, CDR2 SQIVND (reference sequence). The CDR3, as DNA: TGTGCCAGTAGTATAGGGACCCCACCCTACTGGTACTTC. Its translation is CASSIGTPPYWYF.

The J gene is TRBJ1-4, the V gene TRBV14; tentatively, D is TRBD1 (5 bases). Germline CDR1 and CDR2: SGHDN and FVKESK. Trimming took off 4 bases at V and 10 bases at J, with 19 bases between the two ends. The CDR3 totals 15 residues. The CDR3 region has the DNA TGTGCCAGCAGCCCTTCCGGGACCGTCACTGGAAAACTGTTTTTT. This codes for CASSPSGTVTGKLFF.

The rearrangement uses TRBV28 and TRBJ1-1, with D perhaps TRBD1 (6 bases). Trimming took 7 bases from V and 4 from J, leaving 19 bases between them. The CDR3 sequence is 15 residues long. The germline V gene has CDR1 MDHEN and CDR2 SYDVKM. CDR3 amino acids: CASTPHGGPSTEAFF. The CDR3 DNA follows: TGTGCCAGCACCCCACACGGGGGGCCAAGCACTGAAGCTTTCTTT.

This CDR3 reads CASSLDGRYGYTF. DNA for the CDR3: TGTGCCAGCAGTCTCGACGGAAGATATGGCTACACCTTC. V and J are TRBV27 and TRBJ1-2; D unresolved. Germline-derived CDR1 and CDR2 are MNHEY and SMNVEV (reference sequence). CDR3 length: 13 residues. The ends were cut back, 5 bases at V and 5 bases at J, with 12 bases in the middle.

The rearrangement joins TRBV27 to TRBJ1-6; D ambiguous. The CDR3 has 16 amino acids. CDR1 and CDR2 (germline): MNHEY, SMNVEV (reference sequence). The germline V and J ends were trimmed by 5 bases and 7 bases, with 18 bases remaining between them. The CDR3 region has the DNA TGTGCCAGCAGTAGGGAGAGCTTTACCTTAAATTCACCCCTCCACTTT. The encoded protein is CASSRESFTLNSPLHF.

This clone showed up just once. The chain recombines TRBV7-9 with TRBJ2-5; D possibly corresponds to TRBD1 (5 bases). The germline CDR1 and CDR2 sequences are SEHNR and FQNEAQ (reference sequence). The length of the CDR3 is 14 residues. Trimming shortened V by 5 bases and J by 2 bases, and 12 bases separated the two germline ends. CDR3 nucleotides: TGTGCCAGCAGCCTTACAGGAAAACAAGAGACCCAGTACTTC. Protein: CASSLTGKQETQYF.

The CDR3 region is CASKPLTGVSYEQYF. The CDR3, as DNA: TGTGCCAGCAAACCTCTAACAGGGGTTAGTTACGAGCAGTACTTC. The rearrangement links TRBV6-1 to TRBJ2-7, with TRBD1 matching over 7 bases. Germline V lookup: CDR1 MNHNS, CDR2 SASEGT. J was trimmed by 4 bases and V by 7 bases; bases with no gene match: 13. This CDR3 is built from 15 residues.

This rearrangement joins TRBV7-9 to TRBJ2-3; D is perhaps TRBD2 (7 bases). CDR1 and CDR2 (germline): SEHNR, FQNEAQ (reference sequence). Trimming took off 1 base at V and 4 bases at J, with 18 bases between the two ends. CDR3 length: 17 amino acids. CDR3 protein: CASSLDGRGALPDTQYF. CDR3 sequence (DNA): TGTGCCAGCAGCTTAGATGGTCGGGGGGCATTACCAGATACGCAGTATTTT.

This clone was found a few times. The chain couples TRBV7-9 to TRBJ2-7; 9 positions match TRBD1. The germline CDR1 and CDR2 sequences are SEHNR and FQNEAQ (reference sequence). The V gene end was trimmed by 4 bases and the J gene end by 6 bases; junction bases not matched to a gene: 13. The CDR3 contains 16 residues. CDR3 region: CASSSWDRENRGEQYF. CDR3 DNA sequence: TGTGCCAGCAGCTCCTGGGACAGGGAAAACCGGGGCGAGCAGTACTTC.

This clone was observed a few times. The gene calls are TRBV7-9 and TRBJ2-5; possibly TRBD1 or TRBD2 for D (6 bases each). CDR3 length equals 14 residues. With 5 bases removed from V and 4 bases from J, the gap between germline ends came to 14 bases. CDR1 and CDR2 from the germline V gene are SEHNR and FQNEAQ (reference sequence). CDR3 residues: CASSPPGEAETQYF. The DNA for the CDR3 is TGTGCCAGCAGCCCACCAGGGGAGGCAGAGACCCAGTACTTC.

This clone was recorded a few times. The chain combines TRBV19 with TRBJ2-7; TRBD1 agrees at 9 bases. Germline CDR1 LNHDA, CDR2 SQIVND (reference sequence). The V gene end was trimmed by 5 bases and the J gene end by 5 bases; junction bases not matched to a gene: 10. The CDR3 has 15 residues. The CDR3 region has the DNA TGTGCCAGTAGTCCCCGGGGACAGGGACCCCACGAGCAGTACTTC. This gives the protein CASSPRGQGPHEQYF.

V usage is TRBV7-2 and J usage is TRBJ2-2, with TRBD1 as a possible D gene (5 bases). V was pared by 1 base and J by 0 bases, with 12 bases between. This CDR3 spans 17 amino acids. Germline V gene data show CDR1 as SGHTA and CDR2 as FQGNSA. The DNA of the CDR3 is TGTGCCAGCAGCTTAGGGCGTCAGGGAACGAACACCGGGGAGCTGTTTTTT. Its translation is CASSLGRQGTNTGELFF.

The chain recombines TRBV4-1 with TRBJ2-3; 9 bases line up with TRBD2. V shed 0 bases, J shed 4 bases, and the junction held 5 bases outside the gene matches. Germline V gives CDR1 MGHRA, CDR2 YSYEKL. The CDR3 totals 16 residues. CDR3 nucleotide sequence: TGCGCCAGCAGCCAAGATGGTGCGGGGGGGCCAGATACGCAGTATTTT. Translating gives CASSQDGAGGPDTQYF.

The V call is TRBV5-5, the J call TRBJ2-3; D might be TRBD2 (5 bases). Deletions cut 1 base from V and 4 bases from J, with 13 bases between. The CDR3 length is 15 residues. Germline CDR1 reads SGHKS; CDR2 reads YYEKEE (reference sequence). CDR3 nucleotide sequence: TGTGCCAGCAGCTTGTTTTCGGGATTGGCAGATACGCAGTATTTT. Its translation is CASSLFSGLADTQYF.